This T cell receptor (beta chain) was sequenced during a study of shared clonotypes between healthy human individuals. CDR1 is SGHTA and CDR2 is FQGNSA in the germline V gene. The CDR3 has 12 residues. The V end was cut by 1 base, the J end by 9 bases, with 4 bases between. Approximately 220 ng DNA, 30,000 or so T cell genomes, went into each sorted-subset replicate PCR. The assay was immunoSEQ multiplex PCR, and TCRdb's table has in-frame clones only and misses some. The table has 2,100,000 or so clones, 90% to 97% seen once; the top ten hold about 0.13%. In regard to this clone: This sample includes further DNA sequences coding for the same CDR3.

The clonotype originates from a young man in good health. The chain joins TRBV7-2 to TRBJ1-6; D call uncertain. Sequencing input: naive CD4+ T cells sorted from blood. The subset is: CD45RA+ positively selected. In DNA, the CDR3 is TGTGCCAGCAGCTTAGGAGGTTCACCCCTCCACTTT. This translates into CASSLGGSPLHF.